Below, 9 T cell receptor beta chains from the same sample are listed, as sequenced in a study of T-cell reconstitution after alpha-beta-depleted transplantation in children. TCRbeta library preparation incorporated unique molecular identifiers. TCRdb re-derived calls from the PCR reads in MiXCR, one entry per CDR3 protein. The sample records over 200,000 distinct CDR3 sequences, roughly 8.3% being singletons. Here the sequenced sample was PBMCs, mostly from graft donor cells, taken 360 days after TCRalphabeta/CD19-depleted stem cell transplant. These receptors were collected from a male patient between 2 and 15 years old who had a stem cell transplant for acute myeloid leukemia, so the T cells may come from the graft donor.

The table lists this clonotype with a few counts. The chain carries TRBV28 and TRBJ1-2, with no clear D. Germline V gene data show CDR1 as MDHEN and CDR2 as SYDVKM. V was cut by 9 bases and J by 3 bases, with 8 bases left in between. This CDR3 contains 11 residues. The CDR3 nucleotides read TGTGCCAGTTTTTTTTACTATGGCTACACCTTC. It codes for CASFFYYGYTF.

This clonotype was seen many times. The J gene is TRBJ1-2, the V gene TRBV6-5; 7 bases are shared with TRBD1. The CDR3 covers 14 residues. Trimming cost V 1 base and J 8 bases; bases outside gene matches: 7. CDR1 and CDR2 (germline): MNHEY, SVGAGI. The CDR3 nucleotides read TGTGCCAGCAGTTACTTCTTAGGGGGCTTAGGCTACACCTTC. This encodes CASSYFLGGLGYTF.

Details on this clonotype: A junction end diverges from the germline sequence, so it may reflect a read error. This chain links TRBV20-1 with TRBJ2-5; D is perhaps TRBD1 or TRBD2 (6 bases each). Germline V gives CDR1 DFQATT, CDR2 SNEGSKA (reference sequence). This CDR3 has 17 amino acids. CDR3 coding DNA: TGCTGTGCCATACGCCTTAGGGGGGACGGGGGCAGGGAGACCCAGTACTTC. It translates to CCAIRLRGDGGRETQYF.

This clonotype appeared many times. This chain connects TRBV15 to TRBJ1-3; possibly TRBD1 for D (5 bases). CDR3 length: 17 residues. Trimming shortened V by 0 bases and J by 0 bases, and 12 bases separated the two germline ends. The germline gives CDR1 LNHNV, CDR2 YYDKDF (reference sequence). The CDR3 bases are TGTGCCACCAGCAGAGATTTCGGGACGAGCTCTGGAAACACCATATATTTT. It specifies CATSRDFGTSSGNTIYF.

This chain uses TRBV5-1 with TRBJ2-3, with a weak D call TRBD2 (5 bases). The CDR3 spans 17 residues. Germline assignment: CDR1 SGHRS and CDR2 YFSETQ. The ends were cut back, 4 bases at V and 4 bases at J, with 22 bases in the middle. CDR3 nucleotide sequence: TGCGCCAGCAGCCCAAGCGGCTATGGCGGAAACGCAGATACGCAGTATTTT. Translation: CASSPSGYGGNADTQYF.

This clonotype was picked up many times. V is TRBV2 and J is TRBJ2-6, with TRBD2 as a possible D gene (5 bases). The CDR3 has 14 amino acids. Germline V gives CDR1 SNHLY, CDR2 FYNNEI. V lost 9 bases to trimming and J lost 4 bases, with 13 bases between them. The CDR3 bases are TGTGCCAGAACGAGGGTTGCGGGGGCCAACGTCCTGACTTTC. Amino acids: CARTRVAGANVLTF.

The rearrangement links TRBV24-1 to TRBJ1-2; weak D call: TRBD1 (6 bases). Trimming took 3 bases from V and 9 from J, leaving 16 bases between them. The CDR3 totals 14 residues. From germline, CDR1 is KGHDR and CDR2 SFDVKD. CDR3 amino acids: CATSDPGQPNRYTF. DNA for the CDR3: TGTGCCACCAGTGATCCCGGACAGCCAAATCGCTACACCTTC.

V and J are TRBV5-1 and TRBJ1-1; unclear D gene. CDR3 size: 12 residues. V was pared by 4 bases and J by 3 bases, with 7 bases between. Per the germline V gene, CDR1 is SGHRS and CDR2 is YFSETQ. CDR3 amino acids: CASSQTDTEAFF. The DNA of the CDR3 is TGCGCCAGCAGCCAAACAGACACTGAAGCTTTCTTT. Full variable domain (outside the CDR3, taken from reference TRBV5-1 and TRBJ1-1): KAGVTQTPRYLIKTRGQQVTLSCSPISGHRSVSWYQQTPGQGLQFLFEYFSETQRNKGNFPGRFSGRQFSNSRSEMNVSTLELGDSALYLCASSQTDTEAFFGQGTRLTVV.

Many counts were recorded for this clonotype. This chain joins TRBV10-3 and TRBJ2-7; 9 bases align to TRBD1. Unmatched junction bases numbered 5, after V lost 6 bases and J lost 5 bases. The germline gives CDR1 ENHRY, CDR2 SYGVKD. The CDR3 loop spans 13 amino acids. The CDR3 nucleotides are TGTGCCATCAGGTCGGGACAGGGACACGAGCAGTACGTC. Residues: CAIRSGQGHEQYV.